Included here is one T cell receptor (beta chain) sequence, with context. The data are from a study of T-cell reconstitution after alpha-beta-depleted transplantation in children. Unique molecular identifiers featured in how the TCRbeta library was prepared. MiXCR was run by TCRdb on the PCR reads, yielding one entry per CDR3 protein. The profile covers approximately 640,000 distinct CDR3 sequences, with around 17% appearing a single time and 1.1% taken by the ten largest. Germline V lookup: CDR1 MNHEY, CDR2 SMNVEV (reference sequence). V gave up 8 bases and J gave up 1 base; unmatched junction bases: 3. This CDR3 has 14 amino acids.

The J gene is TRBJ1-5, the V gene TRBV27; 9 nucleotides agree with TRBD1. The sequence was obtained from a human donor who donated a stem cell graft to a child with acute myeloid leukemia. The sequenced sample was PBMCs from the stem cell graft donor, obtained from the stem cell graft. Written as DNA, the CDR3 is TGTGCCAGCTCGGGACAGGGAAGCAATCAGCCCCAGCATTTT. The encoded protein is CASSGQGSNQPQHF.